One and the same sample provided the 15 T cell receptor beta chains below, sequenced in a study of shared clonotypes between healthy human individuals. Sequencing used immunoSEQ multiplex PCR; TCRdb keeps in-frame clones, though not all of them. The table lists about 2 million clones, 90% to 95% of them singletons, with 0.13% in the top ten. Sequencing was done on a sample of naive CD4+ T cells sorted from blood. The subset here: CD45RA+ positively selected. These receptors all come from a man between 18 and 35 years old in good health.

Details on this clone: The same CDR3 is also encoded by other DNA sequences in this sample. J is TRBJ1-1 and V is TRBV2; D is perhaps TRBD1 (6 bases). Germline CDR1 and CDR2: SNHLY and FYNNEI. Trimming pared 3 bases from V and 3 bases from J, leaving 8 bases between. The CDR3 totals 13 residues. CDR3 protein: CASSDRGHTEAFF. CDR3 bases: TGTGCCAGCAGTGATCGGGGGCACACTGAAGCTTTCTTT.

The chain employs TRBV28 and TRBJ1-2; D is possibly TRBD1 (5 bases). Germline CDR1 reads MDHEN; CDR2 reads SYDVKM. Trimming left V 3 bases short and J 3 bases short, with 11 bases between. The CDR3 runs 14 residues. CDR3 residues: CASSLAGADYGYTF. DNA of the CDR3: TGTGCCAGCAGTTTGGCCGGGGCAGACTATGGCTACACCTTC.

CDR3 nucleotides: TGTGCCAGCAGTTACTTCCGCAGGACAGGGGTTTATCAGCCCCAGCATTTT. This encodes CASSYFRRTGVYQPQHF. This sequence joins TRBV6-7 and TRBJ1-5; 9 positions match TRBD1. TRBV6-7 has ORF status, its function being uncertain. V dropped 1 base and J dropped 5; count of bases not matched to a gene: 9. CDR3 size: 17 residues.

CDR3 nucleotide sequence: TGTGCCAGCAGCTTAGATCAGGGTATCTACGAGCAGTACTTC. Amino acids: CASSLDQGIYEQYF. The V gene is TRBV11-2, the J gene TRBJ2-7, with D perhaps TRBD1 (5 bases). The CDR3 has 14 residues. V was shortened by 0 bases and J by 3 bases, with 9 bases between the two germline ends. CDR1 SGHAT and CDR2 FQNNGV come from the germline V gene.

The chain uses TRBV6-1 and TRBJ2-2; 10 bases fit TRBD2. The CDR3 extends over 16 amino acids. Germline values: CDR1 MNHNS, CDR2 SASEGT. V lost 4 bases and J lost 6; bases outside the gene matches: 8. The chain's CDR3 is CASSASSSGRSGELFF. The CDR3 DNA follows: TGTGCCAGCAGTGCATCCTCTAGCGGGAGATCCGGGGAGCTGTTTTTT.

In this sample, this clone turned up once. This chain uses TRBV5-1 with TRBJ2-5; the D is unclear. Trimming took 2 bases from V and 13 from J, leaving 3 bases between them. CDR1 and CDR2 from the germline V gene are SGHRS and YFSETQ. This CDR3 is 8 amino acids long. CDR3 DNA sequence: TGCGCCAGCAGCTTACCGTACTTC. Amino acid sequence: CASSLPYF.

The rearrangement joins TRBV10-3 to TRBJ1-1, with D perhaps matching TRBD1 (5 bases). Trimming pared 0 bases from V and 9 bases from J, leaving 11 bases between. The CDR3 runs 13 residues. Germline lookup yields CDR1 ENHRY and CDR2 SYGVKD. CDR3 sequence: CAISESTGLQAFF. Here the CDR3 DNA reads TGTGCCATCAGTGAGTCAACAGGACTACAAGCTTTCTTT.

The table lists this clone with a count of one. This rearrangement joins TRBV20-1 to TRBJ2-3, with unresolved D. The CDR3 is 11 residues long. Germline lookup yields CDR1 DFQATT and CDR2 SNEGSKA (reference sequence). Trimming pared 3 bases from V and 4 bases from J, leaving 5 bases between. The CDR3 nucleotides read TGCAGTGCTAGGTATGCAGATACGCAGTATTTT. This encodes CSARYADTQYF.

The chain has TRBV5-1 and TRBJ1-4; D possibly corresponds to TRBD1 (5 bases). The CDR3 runs to 15 residues. Germline-derived CDR1 and CDR2 are SGHRS and YFSETQ. The V gene lost 4 bases and the J gene lost 8 bases, with 18 bases spanning the gap. The CDR3 DNA sequence: TGCGCCAGCAGCGCCCGCTACGGGGGTGGGGAAAAACTGTTTTTT. It yields the protein CASSARYGGGEKLFF.

The chain joins TRBV6-1 to TRBJ2-3; 7 positions match TRBD1. CDR1 MNHNS and CDR2 SASEGT come from the germline V gene. J gave up 6 bases and V 4 bases, and 10 bases lay outside the gene matches. The length of the CDR3 is 15 residues. The CDR3 bases are TGTGCCAGCAGTGTACAGGGGCGCTCCCTGGATACGCAGTATTTT. Translation: CASSVQGRSLDTQYF.

The chain recombines TRBV5-1 with TRBJ1-2, with 11 bases fitting TRBD1. This CDR3 region has 15 residues. V shed 4 bases and J 2 bases; nucleotides not matched to a gene: 4. CDR1 and CDR2 from the germline V gene are SGHRS and YFSETQ. The CDR3 is CASSDRDRGNYGYTF. CDR3 nucleotide sequence: TGCGCCAGCAGCGACCGGGACAGGGGGAACTATGGCTACACCTTC.

The chain employs TRBV29-1 and TRBJ1-1; 7 bases agree with TRBD1. The CDR3 is made up of 14 amino acids. Germline loops: CDR1 SQVTM, CDR2 ANQGSEA. The V gene end was trimmed by 6 bases and the J gene end by 1 base; junction bases not matched to a gene: 8. The CDR3 DNA follows: TGCAGCGTGGGCTCGACAGGGTGGAACACTGAAGCTTTCTTT. It codes for CSVGSTGWNTEAFF. Full variable domain (outside the CDR3, taken from reference TRBV29-1 and TRBJ1-1): SAVISQKPSRDICQRGTSLTIQCQVDSQVTMMFWYRQQPGQSLTLIATANQGSEATYESGFVIDKFPISRPNLTFSTLTVSNMSPEDSSIYLCSVGSTGWNTEAFFGQGTRLTVV.

The V gene is TRBV11-2, the J gene TRBJ2-3, with 9 bases that match TRBD1. CDR1 and CDR2 (germline): SGHAT, FQNNGV. Trimming took 2 bases from V and 1 from J; bases not matched to a gene: 7. This CDR3 is built from 17 residues. The chain's CDR3 is CASSLSTGGRGTDTQYF. The DNA of the CDR3 is TGTGCCAGCAGCTTATCAACAGGGGGCCGGGGCACAGATACGCAGTATTTT. The complete variable domain, with remaining parts taken from reference TRBV11-2 and TRBJ2-3, reads EAGVAQSPRYKIIEKRQSVAFWCNPISGHATLYWYQQILGQGPKLLIQFQNNGVVDDSQLPKDRFSAERLKGVDSTLKIQPAKLEDSAVYLCASSLSTGGRGTDTQYFGPGTRLTVL.

Remarks on this clone: Distinct nucleotide sequences in the sample also encode this CDR3. This chain links TRBV28 with TRBJ2-3, with TRBD2 identical over 7 bases. Germline CDR1 and CDR2: MDHEN and SYDVKM. The CDR3 contains 13 residues. The V segment lost 4 bases and the J segment 3 bases; nucleotides outside the gene matches: 1. CDR3 coding DNA: TGTGCCAGCAGTTCCGGGGGGACAGATACGCAGTATTTT. Its translation: CASSSGGTDTQYF.

The V gene is TRBV19, the J gene TRBJ2-2; the match to TRBD2 covers 7 bases. CDR1 is LNHDA, CDR2 SQIVND, per germline (reference sequence). V lost 8 bases and J lost 2; bases outside the gene matches: 5. The CDR3 extends over 14 amino acids. For the CDR3, the DNA is TGTGCCAGTCGGGGACTATACAACACCGGGGAGCTGTTTTTT. Translating gives CASRGLYNTGELFF. Based on the CDR3 plus reference TRBV19 and TRBJ2-2, the full variable domain is DGGITQSPKYLFRKEGQNVTLSCEQNLNHDAMYWYRQDPGQGLRLIYYSQIVNDFQKGDIAEGYSVSREKKESFPLTVTSAQKNPTAFYLCASRGLYNTGELFFGEGSRLTVL.